Given below is one T cell receptor beta chain in context. The record originates from a study of technical replicates of blood from a handful of donors. Germline V gene sequence: CDR1 WSHSY, CDR2 SAAADI. The CDR3 contains 12 residues. The protocol was immunoSEQ multiplex PCR, while the TCRdb copy is restricted to in-frame clones and leaves out a portion. The sample holds around 80,000 clones, roughly 98% seen once. This TCR derives from a human donor in good health. The chain links TRBV10-2 to TRBJ2-5, with D possibly TRBD1 on 5 matching bases. Sequences were obtained from T cells isolated from PBMCs. CDR3 amino acids: CATGPRVETQYF. The CDR3 nucleotides are TGCGCAACCGGGCCCAGGGTAGAGACCCAGTACTTC.